The T cell receptor beta chain under discussion was sequenced for a study of circulating and synovial CD4+ cells in juvenile arthritis. Findings of the study overall: Some such blood samples were as oligoclonal as synovium. These blood cells shared more CDR3 sequences with synovium than bulk blood. Overlap with synovium rose as more T cells were sequenced. CPL and bulk CD4 samples differed at least tenfold in T cell genomes.

There are 15 residues in the CDR3. The germline V gene encodes CDR1 SGDLS and CDR2 YYNGEE. V shed 0 bases and J shed 4 bases, with 11 bases lying between them. Sequenced by immunoSEQ multiplex PCR; TCRdb stores in-frame clones only, minus some. Among about 33,000 clones listed, about 95% were seen once. In the case of this clone: The antigen is unknown.

This TCR was recovered from a human donor with juvenile idiopathic arthritis. The V and J genes are TRBV9 and TRBJ2-1, with D tentatively TRBD2 (5 bases). Sequencing input: CD4+ T cells from blood. CDR3: CASSVAAADYNEQFF. CDR3 coding DNA: TGTGCCAGCAGCGTAGCAGCGGCGGATTACAATGAGCAGTTCTTC.